A selection of T cell receptor beta chains follows, all from one sample in a study of CD8+ T cells in alopecia areata. Here immunoSEQ multiplex PCR was the method, and the copy in TCRdb shows in-frame clones only, minus some. The table shows more than 95,000 clones, with less than 45% occurring only once. Sequenced input: CD4+ T cells sorted from blood. All receptors derive from a human donor with alopecia areata. Each CDR3 is given with its conserved first and last residue. D genes are given only for firm matches. Clone size is given for some rows only: seen once, a few or many times, or a class if the clone is expanded.

V	J	size	D	CDR3	DNA
TRBV7-2	TRBJ2-5	NA	NA	CASSFGGSETQYF	TGTGCCAGCAGCTTCGGGGGTTCAGAGACCCAGTACTTC
TRBV4-2	TRBJ1-1	few	NA	CASSQDGQVNTEAFF	TGTGCCAGCAGCCAAGATGGGCAGGTGAACACTGAAGCTTTCTTT
TRBV29-1	TRBJ2-7	few	NA	CSVEVNASPSYEQYF	TGCAGCGTTGAAGTCAACGCTAGCCCCTCCTACGAGCAGTACTTC
TRBV4-2	TRBJ2-3	NA	NA	CASSQEKDRFTDTQYF	TGTGCCAGCAGCCAAGAGAAGGACAGATTCACAGATACGCAGTATTTT
TRBV18	TRBJ2-3	few	TRBD2	CASSPLAGEADTQYF	TGTGCCAGCTCACCCCTAGCGGGGGAAGCAGATACGCAGTATTTT
TRBV7-2	TRBJ2-1	once	NA	CASSLGARYNEQFF	TGTGCCAGCAGCTTAGGAGCACGGTACAATGAGCAGTTCTTC
TRBV7-9	TRBJ1-2	few	NA	CTSSLAEEYGYTF	TGTACCAGCAGCTTAGCAGAGGAGTATGGCTACACCTTC
TRBV6-5	TRBJ2-7	NA	NA	CASSYEVDEQYF	TGTGCCAGCAGTTATGAGGTTGACGAGCAGTACTTC
TRBV15	TRBJ2-2	many	NA	CATSRDRSPGELFF	TGTGCCACCAGCAGAGATCGGAGTCCCGGGGAGCTGTTTTTT
TRBV28	TRBJ2-1	NA	NA	CASSPRRGEQFF	TGTGCCAGCAGTCCGCGGAGGGGTGAGCAGTTCTTC
TRBV7-2	TRBJ2-2	few	NA	CASRPGLTTGELFF	TGTGCCAGCAGACCGGGACTTACCACCGGGGAGCTGTTTTTT
TRBV5-1	TRBJ2-2	few	TRBD2	CASSLPSGGSNTGELFF	TGCGCCAGCAGCTTGCCTAGCGGGGGGTCGAACACCGGGGAGCTGTTTTTT
TRBV7-2	TRBJ2-7	NA	TRBD2	CASSLATTIGTSQIPYEQYF	TGTGCCAGCAGCTTAGCCACCACGATAGGGACTAGCCAAATACCCTACGAGCAGTACTTC
TRBV2	TRBJ2-3	few	NA	CASSESDTQYF	TGTGCCAGCAGTGAATCAGATACGCAGTATTTT
TRBV29-1	TRBJ1-2	NA	NA	CSVSTTNYGYTF	TGCAGCGTTTCCACCACTAACTATGGCTACACCTTC
TRBV30	TRBJ2-3	once	TRBD2	CAWSPDWLAGAPDTQYF	TGTGCCTGGAGTCCTGATTGGCTAGCGGGAGCGCCAGATACGCAGTATTTT
TRBV5-1	TRBJ2-7	NA	NA	CASSRPGEQYF	TGCGCCAGCAGCCGACCCGGCGAGCAGTACTTC
TRBV7-9	TRBJ2-4	few	TRBD2	CASSVPSGAKNIQYF	TGTGCCAGCAGCGTACCTAGCGGAGCCAAAAACATTCAGTACTTC
TRBV29-1	TRBJ1-1	NA	TRBD1	CSGVQGALPEAFF	TGCAGCGGAGTACAGGGGGCGCTTCCTGAAGCTTTCTTT
TRBV30	TRBJ1-2	once	TRBD1	CAWSVSQGAYGYTF	TGTGCCTGGAGTGTATCCCAGGGGGCATATGGCTACACCTTC
TRBV29-1	TRBJ1-1	NA	NA	CRASWNTEAFF	TGCAGAGCTAGCTGGAACACTGAAGCTTTCTTT